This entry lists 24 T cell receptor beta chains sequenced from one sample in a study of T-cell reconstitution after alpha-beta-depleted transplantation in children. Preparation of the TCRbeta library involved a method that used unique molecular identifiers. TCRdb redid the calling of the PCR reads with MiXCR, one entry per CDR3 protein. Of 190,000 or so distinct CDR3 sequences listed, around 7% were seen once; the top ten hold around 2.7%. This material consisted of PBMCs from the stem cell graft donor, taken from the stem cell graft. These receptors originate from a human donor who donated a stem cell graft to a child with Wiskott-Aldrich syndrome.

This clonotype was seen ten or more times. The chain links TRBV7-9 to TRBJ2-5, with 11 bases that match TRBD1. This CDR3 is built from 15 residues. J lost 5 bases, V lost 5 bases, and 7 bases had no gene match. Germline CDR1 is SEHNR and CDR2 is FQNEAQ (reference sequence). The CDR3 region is CASSPGQGVRETQYF. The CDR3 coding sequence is TGTGCCAGCAGCCCGGGACAGGGGGTGCGGGAGACCCAGTACTTC.

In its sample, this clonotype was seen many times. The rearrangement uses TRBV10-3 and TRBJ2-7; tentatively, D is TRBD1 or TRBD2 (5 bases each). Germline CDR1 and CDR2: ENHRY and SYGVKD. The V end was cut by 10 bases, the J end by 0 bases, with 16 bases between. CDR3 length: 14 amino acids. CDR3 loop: CATNRDAGSYEQYF. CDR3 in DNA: TGTGCCACCAACCGGGACGCTGGCTCCTACGAGCAGTACTTC.

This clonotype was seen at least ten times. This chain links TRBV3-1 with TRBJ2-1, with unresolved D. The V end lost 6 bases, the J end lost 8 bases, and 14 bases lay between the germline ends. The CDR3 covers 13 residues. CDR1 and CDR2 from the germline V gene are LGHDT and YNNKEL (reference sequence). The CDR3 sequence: CASSRNGRDEQFF. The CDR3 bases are TGTGCCAGCAGTCGTAACGGTAGGGATGAGCAGTTCTTC.

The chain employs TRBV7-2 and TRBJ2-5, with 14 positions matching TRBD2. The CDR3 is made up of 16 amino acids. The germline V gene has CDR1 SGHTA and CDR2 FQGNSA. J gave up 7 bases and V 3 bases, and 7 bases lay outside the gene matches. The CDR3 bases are TGTGCCAGCAGCTTGCGACTAGCGGGGGGGCGATGGACCCAGTACTTC. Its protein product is CASSLRLAGGRWTQYF. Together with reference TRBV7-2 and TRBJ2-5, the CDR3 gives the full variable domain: GAGVSQSPSNKVTEKGKDVELRCDPISGHTALYWYRQSLGQGLEFLIYFQGNSAPDKSGLPSDRFSAERTGGSVSTLTIQRTQQEDSAVYLCASSLRLAGGRWTQYFGPGTRLLVL.

The CDR3 reads CASSSASYEQYF. The DNA of the CDR3 is TGTGCCAGCAGCTCGGCGTCCTACGAGCAGTACTTC. The chain joins TRBV5-6 to TRBJ2-7; D unclear. CDR1 is SGHDT and CDR2 is YYEEEE in the germline V gene. The ends were cut back, 3 bases at V and 1 base at J, with 5 bases in the middle. CDR3 length: 12 amino acids.

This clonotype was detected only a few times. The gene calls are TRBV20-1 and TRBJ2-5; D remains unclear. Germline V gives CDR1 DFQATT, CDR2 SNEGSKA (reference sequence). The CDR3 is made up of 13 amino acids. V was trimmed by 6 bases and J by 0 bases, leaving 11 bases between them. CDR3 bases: TGCAGTGCCTGGGTGTCACACCAAGAGACCCAGTACTTC. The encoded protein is CSAWVSHQETQYF.

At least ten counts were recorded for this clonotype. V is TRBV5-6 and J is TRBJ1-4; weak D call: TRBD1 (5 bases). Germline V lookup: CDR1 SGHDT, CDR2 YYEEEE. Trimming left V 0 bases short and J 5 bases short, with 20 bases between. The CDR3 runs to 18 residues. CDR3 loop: CASSLAPGLWALNEKLFF. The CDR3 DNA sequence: TGTGCCAGCAGCTTGGCCCCAGGGCTTTGGGCCCTGAATGAAAAACTGTTTTTT.

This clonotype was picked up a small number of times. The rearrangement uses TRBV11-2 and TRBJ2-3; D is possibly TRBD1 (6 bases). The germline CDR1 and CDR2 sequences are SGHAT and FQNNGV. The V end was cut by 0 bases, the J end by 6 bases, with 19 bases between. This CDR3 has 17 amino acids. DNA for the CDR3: TGTGCCAGCAGCTTAGAGGAGATTGCAGGGGAATTCGATACGCAGTATTTT. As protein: CASSLEEIAGEFDTQYF. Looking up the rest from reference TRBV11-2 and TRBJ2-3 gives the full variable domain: EAGVAQSPRYKIIEKRQSVAFWCNPISGHATLYWYQQILGQGPKLLIQFQNNGVVDDSQLPKDRFSAERLKGVDSTLKIQPAKLEDSAVYLCASSLEEIAGEFDTQYFGPGTRLTVL.

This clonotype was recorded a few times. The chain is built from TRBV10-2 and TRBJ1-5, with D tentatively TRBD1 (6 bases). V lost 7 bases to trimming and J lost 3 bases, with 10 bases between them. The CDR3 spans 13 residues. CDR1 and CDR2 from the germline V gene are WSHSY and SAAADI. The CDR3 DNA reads TGCGCCAGCAAGGGGGTCCTCAATCAGCCCCAGCATTTT. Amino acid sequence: CASKGVLNQPQHF.

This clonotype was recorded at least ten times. CDR3 protein: CASSFGRREAADTQYF. Here the CDR3 DNA reads TGTGCCAGCAGTTTTGGTCGGCGGGAAGCGGCAGATACGCAGTATTTT. The J gene is TRBJ2-3, the V gene TRBV12-3 or TRBV12-4; possibly TRBD2 for D (6 bases). V lost 3 bases to trimming and J lost 4 bases, with 17 bases between them. The CDR3 is 16 residues long.

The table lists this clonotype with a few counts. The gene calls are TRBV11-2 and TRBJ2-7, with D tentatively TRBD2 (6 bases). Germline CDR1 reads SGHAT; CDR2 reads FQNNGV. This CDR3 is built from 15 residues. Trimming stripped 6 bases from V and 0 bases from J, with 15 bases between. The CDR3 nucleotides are TGTGCCAGCAGAGGAGGGATCCTGGACTCCTACGAGCAGTACTTC. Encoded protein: CASRGGILDSYEQYF.

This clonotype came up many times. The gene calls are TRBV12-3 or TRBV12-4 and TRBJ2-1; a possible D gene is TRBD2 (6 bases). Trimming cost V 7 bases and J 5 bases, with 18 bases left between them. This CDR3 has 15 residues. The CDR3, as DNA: TGTGCCAGCACCCCTCGGGAGCTGACTAACAATGAGCAGTTCTTC. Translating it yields CASTPRELTNNEQFF.

The CDR3 loop reads CAMSPGQNTEAFF. The CDR3 DNA follows: TGTGCCATGAGCCCCGGGCAGAACACTGAAGCTTTCTTT. The chain recombines TRBV4-2 with TRBJ1-1; D is uncertain. This CDR3 region has 13 residues. Germline assignment: CDR1 LGHNA and CDR2 YNFKEQ. Trimming took 10 bases from V and 1 from J, leaving 13 bases between them.

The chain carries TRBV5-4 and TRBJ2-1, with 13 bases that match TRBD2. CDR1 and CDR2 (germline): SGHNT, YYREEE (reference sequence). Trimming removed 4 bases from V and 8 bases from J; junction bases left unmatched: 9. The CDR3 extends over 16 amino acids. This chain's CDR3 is CASSLWTSGGIDEQFF. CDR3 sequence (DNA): TGTGCCAGCAGCCTGTGGACTAGCGGGGGTATCGATGAGCAGTTCTTC.

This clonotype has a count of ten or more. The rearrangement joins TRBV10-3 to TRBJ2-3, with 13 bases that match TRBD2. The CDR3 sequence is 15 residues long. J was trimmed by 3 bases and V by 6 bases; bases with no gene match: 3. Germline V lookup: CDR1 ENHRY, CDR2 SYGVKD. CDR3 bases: TGTGCCATCAGCGGGACTAGCGGGGAAACAGATACGCAGTATTTT. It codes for CAISGTSGETDTQYF.

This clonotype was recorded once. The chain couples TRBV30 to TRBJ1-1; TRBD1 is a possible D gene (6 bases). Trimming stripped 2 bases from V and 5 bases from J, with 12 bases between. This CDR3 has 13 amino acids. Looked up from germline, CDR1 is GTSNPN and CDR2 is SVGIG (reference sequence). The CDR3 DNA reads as TGTGCCTGGAGTCGGGGGGCGGCTACTGAAGCTTTCTTT. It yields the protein CAWSRGAATEAFF.

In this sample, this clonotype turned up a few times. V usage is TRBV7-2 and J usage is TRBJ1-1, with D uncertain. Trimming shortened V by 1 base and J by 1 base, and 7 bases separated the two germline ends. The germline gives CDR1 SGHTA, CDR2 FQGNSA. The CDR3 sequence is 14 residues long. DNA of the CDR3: TGTGCCAGCAGCTTAGAAACTGCGAACACTGAAGCTTTCTTT. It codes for CASSLETANTEAFF.

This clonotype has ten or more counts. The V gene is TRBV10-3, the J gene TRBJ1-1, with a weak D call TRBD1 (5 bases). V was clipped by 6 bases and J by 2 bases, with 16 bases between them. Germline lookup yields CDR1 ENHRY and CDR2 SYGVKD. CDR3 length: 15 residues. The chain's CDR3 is CAIRQDLVGNTEAFF. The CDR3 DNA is TGTGCCATCAGACAGGATCTGGTGGGTAACACTGAAGCTTTCTTT.

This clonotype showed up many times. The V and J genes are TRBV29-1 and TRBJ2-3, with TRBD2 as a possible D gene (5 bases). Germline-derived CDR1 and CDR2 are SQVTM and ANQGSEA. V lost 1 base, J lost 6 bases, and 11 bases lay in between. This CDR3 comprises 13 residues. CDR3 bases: TGCAGCGTTGAAGGAGGGAGACCCGATACGCAGTATTTT. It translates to CSVEGGRPDTQYF.

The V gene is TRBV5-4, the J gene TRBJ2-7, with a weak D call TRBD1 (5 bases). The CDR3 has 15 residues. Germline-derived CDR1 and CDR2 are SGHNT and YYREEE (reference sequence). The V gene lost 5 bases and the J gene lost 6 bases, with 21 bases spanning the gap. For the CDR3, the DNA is TGTGCCAGCAGTCCCCCGACAGCATCGTCCAGCGAGCAGTACTTC. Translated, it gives CASSPPTASSSEQYF. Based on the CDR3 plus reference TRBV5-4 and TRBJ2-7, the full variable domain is ETGVTQSPTHLIKTRGQQVTLRCSSQSGHNTVSWYQQALGQGPQFIFQYYREEENGRGNFPPRFSGLQFPNYSSELNVNALELDDSALYLCASSPPTASSSEQYFGPGTRLTVT.

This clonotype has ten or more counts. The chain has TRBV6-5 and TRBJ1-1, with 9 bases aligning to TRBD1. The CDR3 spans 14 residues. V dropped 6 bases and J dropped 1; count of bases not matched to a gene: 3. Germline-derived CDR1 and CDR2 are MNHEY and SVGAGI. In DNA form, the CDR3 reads TGTGCCAGCAGCCCGACAGGGGGGAACACTGAAGCTTTCTTT. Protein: CASSPTGGNTEAFF.

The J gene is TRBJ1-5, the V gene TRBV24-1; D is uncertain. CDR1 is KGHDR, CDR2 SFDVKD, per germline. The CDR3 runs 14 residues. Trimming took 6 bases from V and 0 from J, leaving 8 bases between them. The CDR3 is CATSPSNSNQPQHF. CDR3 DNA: TGTGCCACCAGTCCCAGTAATAGCAATCAGCCCCAGCATTTT.

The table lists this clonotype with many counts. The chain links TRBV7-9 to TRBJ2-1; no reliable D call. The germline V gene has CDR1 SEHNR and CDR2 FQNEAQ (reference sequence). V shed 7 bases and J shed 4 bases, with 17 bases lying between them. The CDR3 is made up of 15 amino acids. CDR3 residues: CASTWGQTPYNEQFF. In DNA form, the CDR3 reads TGTGCCAGCACCTGGGGTCAGACCCCTTACAATGAGCAGTTCTTC.

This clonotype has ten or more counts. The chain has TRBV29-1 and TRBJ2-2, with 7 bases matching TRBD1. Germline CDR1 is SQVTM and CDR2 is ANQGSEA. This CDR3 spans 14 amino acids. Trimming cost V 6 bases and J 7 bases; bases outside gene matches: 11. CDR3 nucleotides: TGCAGCGTCCTTCCAGGGGGTCAGGACGGGGAGCTGTTTTTT. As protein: CSVLPGGQDGELFF.